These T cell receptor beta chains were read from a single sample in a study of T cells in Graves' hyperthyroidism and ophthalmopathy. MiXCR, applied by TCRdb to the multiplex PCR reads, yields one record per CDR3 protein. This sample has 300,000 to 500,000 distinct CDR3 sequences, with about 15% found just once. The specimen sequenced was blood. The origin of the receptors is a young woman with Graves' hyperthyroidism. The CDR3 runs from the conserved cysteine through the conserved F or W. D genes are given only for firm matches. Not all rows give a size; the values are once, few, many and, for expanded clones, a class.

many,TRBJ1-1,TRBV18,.,TGTGCCAGCTCACCAATGGTGCGGGACACTGAAGCTTTCTTT,CASSPMVRDTEAFF
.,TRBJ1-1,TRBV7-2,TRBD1,TGTGCCAGCAGGCCAGATTCAGGGGGGAGAACTGAAGCTTTCTTT,CASRPDSGGRTEAFF
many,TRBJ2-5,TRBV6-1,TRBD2,TGTGCCAGCAGGAATCTAGCGGGAGGAGTTGAGGAGACCCAGTACTTC,CASRNLAGGVEETQYF
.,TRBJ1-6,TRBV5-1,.,TGCGCCAGCAGGCCTACAGGAACCCGGGGATCACCCCTCCACTTT,CASRPTGTRGSPLHF
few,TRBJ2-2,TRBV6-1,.,TGTGCCAGCAGTTCCGCCATAGCGTTCACCGGGGAGCTGTTTTTT,CASSSAIAFTGELFF
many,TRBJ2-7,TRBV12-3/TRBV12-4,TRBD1,TGTGCCAGCGGACAGGGTTTTCCCTCCTACGAGCAGTACTTC,CASGQGFPSYEQYF
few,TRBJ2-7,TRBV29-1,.,TGCAGCGTTGCAGGGAAGGACTTGCTCTACGAGCAGTACTTC,CSVAGKDLLYEQYF
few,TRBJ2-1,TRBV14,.,TGTGCCAGCAGCCAAGATCTTGGGGCTAGTTCCTACAATGAGCAGTTCTTC,CASSQDLGASSYNEQFF
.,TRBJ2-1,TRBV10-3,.,TGTGCCATCAGTGATTTAGGGAGTAAAAGCTCCTACAATGAGCAGTTCTTC,CAISDLGSKSSYNEQFF
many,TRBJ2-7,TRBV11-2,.,TGTGCCAGCAGCTTAGGCTCCCTTTACGAGCAGTACTTC,CASSLGSLYEQYF
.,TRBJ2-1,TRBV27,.,TGTGCCAGCAGGACTTCAGGGGGGAATGAGCAGTTCTTC,CASRTSGGNEQFF
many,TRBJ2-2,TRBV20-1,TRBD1,TGCAGTGCAAGGGGGCAGGGAGCCACCGGGGAGCTGTTTTTT,CSARGQGATGELFF
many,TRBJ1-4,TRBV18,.,TGTGCCAGCTCACCGGCGGAAGGTGGGGAAAAACTGTTTTTT,CASSPAEGGEKLFF
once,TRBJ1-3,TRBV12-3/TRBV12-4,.,TGTGCCAGCACCCTAGGGAATCCTGGAAACACCATATATTTT,CASTLGNPGNTIYF
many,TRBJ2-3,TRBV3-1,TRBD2,TGTGCCAGCAGCCAAATGCCCTCTAGCGGGATGGAGGCGGCGCAGTATTTT,CASSQMPSSGMEAAQYF
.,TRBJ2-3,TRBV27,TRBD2,TGTGCCAGCAGTCCGATGACTAGCGGGAGCCGCTTTTTGGGCACAGATACGCAGTATTTT,CASSPMTSGSRFLGTDTQYF
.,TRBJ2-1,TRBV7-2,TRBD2,TGTGCCAGCAGCGGCGGGGGAGGAATGAACAATGAGCAGTTCTTC,CASSGGGGMNNEQFF
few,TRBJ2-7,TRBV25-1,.,TGTGCCAGCAGTGACCGGCAGGGAAAAAACCACGAGCAGTACTTC,CASSDRQGKNHEQYF
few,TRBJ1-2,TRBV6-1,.,TGTGCCAGCAGGTCCTTCGATGGTAACTATGGCTACACCTTC,CASRSFDGNYGYTF
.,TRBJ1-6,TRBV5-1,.,TGCGCCAGCGCTCCCGGGGGCGCAGGGGTTTCACCCCTCCACTTT,CASAPGGAGVSPLHF
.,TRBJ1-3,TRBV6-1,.,TGTGCCAGCAGGGCGGACGCCAGCTCTGGAAACACCATATATTTT,CASRADASSGNTIYF
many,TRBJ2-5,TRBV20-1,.,TGCAGTGCTAGGGTTGGGTCAGCTCTAGAGACCCAGTACTTC,CSARVGSALETQYF
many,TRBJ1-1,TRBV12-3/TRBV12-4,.,TGTGCCAGCAGTTTTTCACCAGAGATGAACACTGAAGCTTTCTTT,CASSFSPEMNTEAFF
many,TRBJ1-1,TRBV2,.,TGTGCCAGCAGTGAAGGGGGAGCTTTCTTT,CASSEGGAFF
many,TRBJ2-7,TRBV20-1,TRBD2,TGCAGTGCTAGCCCTAGCGGGAGGAGTCCCTACGAGCAGTACTTC,CSASPSGRSPYEQYF
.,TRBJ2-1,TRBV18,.,TGTGCCAGCTCACCACCGAGTGGCAGGGATGAGCAGTTCTTC,CASSPPSGRDEQFF
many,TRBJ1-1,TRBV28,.,TGTGCCAGCAGGCCCGGACAGAAGAACACTGAAGCTTTCTTT,CASRPGQKNTEAFF
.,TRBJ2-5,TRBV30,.,TGTGCCTGGAGTGACACCCTGGCAGGACTGGGGGAGACCCAGTACTTC,CAWSDTLAGLGETQYF
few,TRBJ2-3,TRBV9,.,TGTGCCAGCAGCGTAGTAGGGACAGATACGCAGTATTTT,CASSVVGTDTQYF
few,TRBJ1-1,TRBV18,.,TGTGCCAGCTCACCACGGTCAGGGGATAATTCGGCTTTCTTT,CASSPRSGDNSAFF
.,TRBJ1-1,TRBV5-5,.,TGTGCCAGCAGCCAGAGTTTTATGAACACTGAAGCTTTCTTT,CASSQSFMNTEAFF
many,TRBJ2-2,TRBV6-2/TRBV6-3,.,TGTGCCAGCAGTTACGATCGTACAACGAACACCGGGGAGCTGTTTTTT,CASSYDRTTNTGELFF
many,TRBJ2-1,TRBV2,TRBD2,TGTGCCAGCAGTGCGCGGGGTTCCCCTAGTCGGCTAGCGGGGGAGTCCTACAATGAGCAGTTCTTC,CASSARGSPSRLAGESYNEQFF
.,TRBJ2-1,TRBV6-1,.,TGTGCCAGCAGTTATTCCGGGTCTGGCAACAATGAGCAGTTCTTC,CASSYSGSGNNEQFF
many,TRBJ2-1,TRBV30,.,TGTGCCTGGAGTGTACAGGGAGCACTGTTCTTC,CAWSVQGALFF
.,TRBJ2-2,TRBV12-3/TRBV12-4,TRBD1,TGTGCCAGCAGTAAGGGACAGGGGGGCACCGGGGAGCTGTTTTTT,CASSKGQGGTGELFF
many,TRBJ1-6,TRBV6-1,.,TGTGCCAGCTTAAGCTCCTATAATTCACCCCTCCACTTT,CASLSSYNSPLHF
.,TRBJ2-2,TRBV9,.,TGTGCCAGCAGCGTAGCTGGCAGGGCTCCCACCGGGGAGCTGTTTTTT,CASSVAGRAPTGELFF
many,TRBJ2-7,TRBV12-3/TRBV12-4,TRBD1,TGTGCCAGCAGCCCTCGTCCGGGACAGTCCTACGAGCAGTACTTC,CASSPRPGQSYEQYF
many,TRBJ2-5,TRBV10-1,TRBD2,TGCGCCAGCAGTGCCAGGACTAGCGGGAGCCACTACTTC,CASSARTSGSHYF
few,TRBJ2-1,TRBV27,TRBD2,TGTGCCAGCAGTGCCACGGGACTAGCGGGAACTGAGCAGTTCTTC,CASSATGLAGTEQFF
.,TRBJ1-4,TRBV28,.,TGTGCCAGCAGTTGGGGTTGGGAAAAACTGTTTTTT,CASSWGWEKLFF
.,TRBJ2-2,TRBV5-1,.,TGCGCCAGCAGCCCCCGGGAGAACGGGGGCGGGGAGCTGTTTTTT,CASSPRENGGGELFF
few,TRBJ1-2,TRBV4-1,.,TGCGCCAGCAGCCAAGATGTCGACGATGGCTACACCTTC,CASSQDVDDGYTF
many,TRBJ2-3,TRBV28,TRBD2,TGTGCCAGCAGTTTTGGCGGGAGAGATACGCAGTATTTT,CASSFGGRDTQYF
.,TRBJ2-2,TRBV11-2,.,TGTGCCAGCAGCTTAAGGGGGAAACTCACCGGGGAGCTGTTTTTT,CASSLRGKLTGELFF
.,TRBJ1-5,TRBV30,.,TGTGCCAGCTCTGAGGCTCATCAGCCCCAGCATTTT,CASSEAHQPQHF
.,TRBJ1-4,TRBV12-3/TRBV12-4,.,TGTGCCAGCAGCCCTTCCCCGGGACAACGCTTTAATGAAAAACTGTTTTTT,CASSPSPGQRFNEKLFF
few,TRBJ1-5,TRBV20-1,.,TGCAGTGCCTCAATGGGCAATCAGCCCCAGCATTTT,CSASMGNQPQHF
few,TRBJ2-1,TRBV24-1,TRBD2,TGTGCCACCAGTGAAGCGGGACTAGCGGGGTATGAGCAGTTCTTC,CATSEAGLAGYEQFF
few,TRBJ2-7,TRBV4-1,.,TGCGCCAGCAGCCAAGGCGATGCTGCCTACGAGCAGTACTTC,CASSQGDAAYEQYF
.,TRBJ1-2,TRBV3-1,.,TGTGCCAGCAGCCAAGATATAGTCAATGGCTACACCTTC,CASSQDIVNGYTF
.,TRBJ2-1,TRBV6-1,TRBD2,TGTGCCAGCAGTACCGGGACTAGCGGGAGATTCTTC,CASSTGTSGRFF
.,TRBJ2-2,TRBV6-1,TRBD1,TGTGCCAGCAGCCCCGGGACAGAAACCGGGGAGCTGTTTTTT,CASSPGTETGELFF